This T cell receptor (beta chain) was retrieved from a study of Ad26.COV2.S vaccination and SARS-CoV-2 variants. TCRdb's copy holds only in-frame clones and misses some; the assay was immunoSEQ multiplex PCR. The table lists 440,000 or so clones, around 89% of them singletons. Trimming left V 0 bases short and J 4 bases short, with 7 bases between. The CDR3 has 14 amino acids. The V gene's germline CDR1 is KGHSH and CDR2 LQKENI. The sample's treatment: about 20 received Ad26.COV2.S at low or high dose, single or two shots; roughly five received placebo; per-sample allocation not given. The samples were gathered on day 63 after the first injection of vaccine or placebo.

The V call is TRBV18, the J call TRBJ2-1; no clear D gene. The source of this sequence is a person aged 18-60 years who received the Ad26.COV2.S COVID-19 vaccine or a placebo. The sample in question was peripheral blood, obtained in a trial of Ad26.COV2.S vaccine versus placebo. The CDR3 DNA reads TGTGCCAGCTCACCACCAAACGGGTACAATGAGCAGTTCTTC. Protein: CASSPPNGYNEQFF.